This T cell receptor (beta chain) was obtained from a study of CD8 T cells in ankylosing spondylitis. Germline values: CDR1 LNHDA, CDR2 SQIVND (reference sequence). The CDR3 is 16 residues long. TCRdb reprocessed the 5' RACE reads with MiXCR, giving one entry per CDR3 protein. The sample records 150,000 to 200,000 distinct CDR3 sequences, approximately 13% being singletons. This clonotype was recorded only once. It may be a read error: a sequence one base away is much more abundant. Source material: blood, either unsorted or a sorted T cell fraction (not recorded which). This chain links TRBV19 with TRBJ2-3; D may be TRBD2 (6 bases). This TCR derives from a female donor with ankylosing spondylitis or in good health (not recorded which). CDR3 amino acids: CASSAPGERGTGTQYF. The CDR3 region has the DNA TGTGCCAGTAGTGCGCCGGGAGAGAGGGGCACAGGTACGCAGTATTTT.